Here is one T cell receptor beta chain with its context. This table comes from immunoSEQ multiplex PCR, and its TCRdb copy is limited to in-frame clones, with some not included. The table lists under 150,000 clones, about 92% of them singletons. This sample was included in a study of T cell responses to AZD1222 COVID-19 vaccine. Germline-derived CDR1 and CDR2 are LGHNA and YSLEER. This CDR3 has 14 residues. V was clipped by 4 bases and J by 5 bases, with 11 bases between them. The material was peripheral blood, obtained on day 0 of AZD1222 vaccination. V and J are TRBV4-3 and TRBJ1-4; D perhaps matches TRBD1 (6 bases). The receptor comes from an adult in good health. The chain's CDR3 is CASSPHRGNEKLFF. The CDR3 coding sequence is TGCGCCAGCAGCCCCCATAGGGGGAATGAAAAACTGTTTTTT.